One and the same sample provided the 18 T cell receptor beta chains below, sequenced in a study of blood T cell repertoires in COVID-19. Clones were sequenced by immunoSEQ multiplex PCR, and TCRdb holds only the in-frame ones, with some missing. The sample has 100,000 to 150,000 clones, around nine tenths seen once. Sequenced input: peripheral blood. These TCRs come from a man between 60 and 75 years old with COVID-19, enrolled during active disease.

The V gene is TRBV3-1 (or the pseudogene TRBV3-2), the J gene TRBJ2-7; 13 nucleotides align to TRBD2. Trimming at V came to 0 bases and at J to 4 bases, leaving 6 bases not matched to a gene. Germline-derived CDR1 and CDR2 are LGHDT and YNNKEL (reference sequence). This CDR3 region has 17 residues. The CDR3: CASSQDTSGGAAYEQYF. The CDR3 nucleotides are TGTGCCAGCAGCCAAGACACTAGCGGGGGGGCAGCGTACGAGCAGTACTTC.

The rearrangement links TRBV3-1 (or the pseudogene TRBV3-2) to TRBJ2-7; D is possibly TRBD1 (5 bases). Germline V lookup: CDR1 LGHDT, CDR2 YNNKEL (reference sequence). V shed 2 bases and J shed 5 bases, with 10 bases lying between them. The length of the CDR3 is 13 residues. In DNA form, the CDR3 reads TGTGCCAGCAGCCAAATGACAGCCAACGAGCAGTACTTC. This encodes CASSQMTANEQYF.

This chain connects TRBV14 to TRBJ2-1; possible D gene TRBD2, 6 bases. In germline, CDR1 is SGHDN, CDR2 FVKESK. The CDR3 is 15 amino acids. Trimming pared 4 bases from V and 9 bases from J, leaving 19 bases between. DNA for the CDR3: TGTGCCAGCAGCCGGGCCGGGACTGGGGTATTTGAGCAGTTCTTC. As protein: CASSRAGTGVFEQFF.

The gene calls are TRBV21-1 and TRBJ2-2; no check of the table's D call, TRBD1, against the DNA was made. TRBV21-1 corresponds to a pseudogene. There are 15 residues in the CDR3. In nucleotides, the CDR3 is TGTGCCAGCATGGACAGGGGAGAAAACACCGGGGAGCTGTTTTTT. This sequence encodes CASMDRGENTGELFF.

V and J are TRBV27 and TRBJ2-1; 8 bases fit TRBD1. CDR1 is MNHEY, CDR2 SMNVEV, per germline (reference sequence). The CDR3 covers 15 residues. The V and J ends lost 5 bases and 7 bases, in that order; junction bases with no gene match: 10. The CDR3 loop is CASSVYQGAWNEQFF. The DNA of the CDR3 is TGTGCCAGCAGTGTCTACCAGGGGGCGTGGAATGAGCAGTTCTTC.

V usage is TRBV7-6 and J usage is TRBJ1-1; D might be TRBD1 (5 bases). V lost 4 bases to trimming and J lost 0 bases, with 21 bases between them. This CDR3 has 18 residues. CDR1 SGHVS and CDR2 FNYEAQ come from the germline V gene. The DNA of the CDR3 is TGTGCCAGCAGCTCACAACCCCTCAAGGGGCGCATGAACACTGAAGCTTTCTTT. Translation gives CASSSQPLKGRMNTEAFF. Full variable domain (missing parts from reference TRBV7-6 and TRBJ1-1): GAGVSQSPRYKVTKRGQDVALRCDPISGHVSLYWYRQALGQGPEFLTYFNYEAQQDKSGLPNDRFSAERPEGSISTLTIQRTEQRDSAMYRCASSSQPLKGRMNTEAFFGQGTRLTVV.

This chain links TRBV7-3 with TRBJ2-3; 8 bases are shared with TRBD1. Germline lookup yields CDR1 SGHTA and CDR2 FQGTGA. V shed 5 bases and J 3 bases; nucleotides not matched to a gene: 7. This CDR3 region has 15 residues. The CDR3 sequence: CASSPLGQGTDTQYF. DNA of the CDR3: TGTGCCAGCAGCCCGCTAGGACAGGGTACAGATACGCAGTATTTT.

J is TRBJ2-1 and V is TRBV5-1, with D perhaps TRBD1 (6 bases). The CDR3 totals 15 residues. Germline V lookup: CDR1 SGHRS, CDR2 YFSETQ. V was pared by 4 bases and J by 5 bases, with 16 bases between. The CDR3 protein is CASSISQGSHNEQFF. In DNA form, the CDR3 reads TGCGCCAGCAGCATCTCTCAGGGGAGCCACAATGAGCAGTTCTTC.

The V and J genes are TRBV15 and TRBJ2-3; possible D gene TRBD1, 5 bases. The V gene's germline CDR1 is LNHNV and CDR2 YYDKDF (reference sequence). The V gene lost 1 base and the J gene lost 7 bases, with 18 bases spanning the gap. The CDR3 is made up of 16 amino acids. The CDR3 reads CATSRARGAAQHTQYF. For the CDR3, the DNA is TGTGCCACCAGCAGAGCCCGTGGGGCGGCCCAACATACGCAGTATTTT.

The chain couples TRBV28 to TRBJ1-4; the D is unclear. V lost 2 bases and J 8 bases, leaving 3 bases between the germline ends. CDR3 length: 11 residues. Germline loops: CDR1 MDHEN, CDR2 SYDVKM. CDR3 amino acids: CASSLREKLFF. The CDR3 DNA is TGTGCCAGCAGTTTACGGGAAAAACTGTTTTTT. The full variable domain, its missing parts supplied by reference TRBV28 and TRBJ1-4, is DVKVTQSSRYLVKRTGEKVFLECVQDMDHENMFWYRQDPGLGLRLIYFSYDVKMKEKGDIPEGYSVSREKKERFSLILESASTNQTSMYLCASSLREKLFFGSGTQLSVL.

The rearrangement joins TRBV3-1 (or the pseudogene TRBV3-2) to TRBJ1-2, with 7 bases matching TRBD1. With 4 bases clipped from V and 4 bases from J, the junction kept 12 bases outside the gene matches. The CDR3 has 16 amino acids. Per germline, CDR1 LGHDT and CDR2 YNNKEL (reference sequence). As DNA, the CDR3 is TGTGCCAGCAGCCGTAATCCCGGGACAGCCACCTATGGCTACACCTTC. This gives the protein CASSRNPGTATYGYTF.

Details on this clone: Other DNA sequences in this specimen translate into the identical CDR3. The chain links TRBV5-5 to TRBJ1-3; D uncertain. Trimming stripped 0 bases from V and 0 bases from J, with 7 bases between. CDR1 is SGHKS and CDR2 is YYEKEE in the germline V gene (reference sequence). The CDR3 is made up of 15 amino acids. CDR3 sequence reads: CASSLGLASGNTIYF. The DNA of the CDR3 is TGTGCCAGCAGCTTGGGACTAGCCTCTGGAAACACCATATATTTT. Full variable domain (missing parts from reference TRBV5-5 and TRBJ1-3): DAGVTQSPTHLIKTRGQQVTLRCSPISGHKSVSWYQQVLGQGPQFIFQYYEKEERGRGNFPDRFSARQFPNYSSELNVNALLLGDSALYLCASSLGLASGNTIYFGEGSWLTVV.

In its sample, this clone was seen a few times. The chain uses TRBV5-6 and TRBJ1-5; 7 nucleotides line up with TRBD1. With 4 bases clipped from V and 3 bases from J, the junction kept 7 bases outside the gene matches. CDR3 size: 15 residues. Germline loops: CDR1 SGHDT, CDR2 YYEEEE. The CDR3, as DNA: TGTGCCAGCAGCCTGGGACAGTTGAACAATCAGCCCCAGCATTTT. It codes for CASSLGQLNNQPQHF.

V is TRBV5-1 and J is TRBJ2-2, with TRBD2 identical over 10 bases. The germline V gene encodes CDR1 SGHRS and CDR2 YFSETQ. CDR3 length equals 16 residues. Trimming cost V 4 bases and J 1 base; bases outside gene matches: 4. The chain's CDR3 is CASSTGLAQNTGELFF. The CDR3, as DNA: TGCGCCAGCAGCACGGGACTAGCGCAGAACACCGGGGAGCTGTTTTTT.

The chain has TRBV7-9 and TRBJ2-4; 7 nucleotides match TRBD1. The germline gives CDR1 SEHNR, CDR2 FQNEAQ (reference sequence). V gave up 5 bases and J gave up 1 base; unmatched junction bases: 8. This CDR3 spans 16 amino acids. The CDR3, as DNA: TGTGCCAGCAGCGCCGACAGGGTTGGGGCCAAAAACATTCAGTACTTC. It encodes CASSADRVGAKNIQYF.

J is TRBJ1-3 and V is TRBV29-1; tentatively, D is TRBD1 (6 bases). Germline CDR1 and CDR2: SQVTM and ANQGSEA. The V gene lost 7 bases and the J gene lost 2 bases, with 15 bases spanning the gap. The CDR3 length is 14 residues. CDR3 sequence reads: CSAGVGDTGNTIYF. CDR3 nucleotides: TGCAGCGCGGGGGTGGGGGACACTGGAAACACCATATATTTT.

The CDR3 bases are TGCGCCAGCAGCTTGGGACTAGCTACCCACGAGCAGTACTTC. This translates into CASSLGLATHEQYF. The chain has TRBV5-1 and TRBJ2-7; 7 bases fit TRBD2. CDR3 length: 14 residues. V lost 0 bases and J lost 5; bases outside the gene matches: 5. Per germline, CDR1 SGHRS and CDR2 YFSETQ.

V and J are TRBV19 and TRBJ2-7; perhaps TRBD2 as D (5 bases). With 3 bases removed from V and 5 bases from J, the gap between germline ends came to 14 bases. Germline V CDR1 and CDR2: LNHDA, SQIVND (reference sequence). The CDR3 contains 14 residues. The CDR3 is CASSISGSIHEQYF. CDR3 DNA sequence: TGTGCCAGTAGTATCTCGGGGTCGATACACGAGCAGTACTTC. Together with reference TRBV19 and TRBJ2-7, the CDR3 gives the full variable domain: DGGITQSPKYLFRKEGQNVTLSCEQNLNHDAMYWYRQDPGQGLRLIYYSQIVNDFQKGDIAEGYSVSREKKESFPLTVTSAQKNPTAFYLCASSISGSIHEQYFGPGTRLTVT.